One sample yielded the 14 T cell receptor beta chains listed below, sequenced in a study of cytomegalovirus exposure and HLA in healthy donors. PCR used 60 Vbeta primers and 13 Jbeta primers. Assay used: immunoSEQ multiplex PCR; TCRdb lists only in-frame clones, some missing. The sample holds around 170,000 clones, roughly 76% seen once. The specimen was PBMCs. The receptors come from a man aged 40-49 years in good health and CMV-seropositive.

The chain uses TRBV27 and TRBJ1-5; the match to TRBD1 covers 7 bases. The CDR3 is 16 residues long. The germline V gene encodes CDR1 MNHEY and CDR2 SMNVEV (reference sequence). The junction had 10 bases not matched to a gene; V was cut back by 7 bases and J by 1 base. The CDR3 DNA follows: TGTGCCAGCATGAGAACGACACAGGGGAGCAATCAGCCCCAGCATTTT. Protein sequence: CASMRTTQGSNQPQHF.

The chain couples TRBV6-6 to TRBJ2-7, with 7 nucleotides matching TRBD1. Germline V gene sequence: CDR1 MNHNY, CDR2 SVGAGI (reference sequence). CDR3 length equals 14 residues. V dropped 6 bases and J dropped 0; count of bases not matched to a gene: 5. DNA of the CDR3: TGTGCCAGCAGAGGGGGCCGGAGCTCCTACGAGCAGTACTTC. Its translation: CASRGGRSSYEQYF.

This clone was seen a few times. The chain recombines TRBV4-3 with TRBJ1-1; a possible D gene is TRBD1 (6 bases). The CDR3 extends over 15 amino acids. Trimming took 1 base from V and 0 from J, leaving 9 bases between them. The germline V gene encodes CDR1 LGHNA and CDR2 YSLEER. CDR3 DNA sequence: TGCGCCAGCAGCCAAGCAGGACAGATGAACACTGAAGCTTTCTTT. Encoded protein: CASSQAGQMNTEAFF.

This sequence joins TRBV5-4 and TRBJ2-1, with 9 bases fitting TRBD2. The CDR3 has 16 residues. CDR1 is SGHNT, CDR2 YYREEE, per germline (reference sequence). V trimming: 0 bases; J trimming: 8 bases; junction bases outside the gene matches: 9. CDR3 DNA: TGTGCCAGCAGCTTGGCCTCCAGCGGGGGGCGGGATGAGCAGTTCTTC. Protein: CASSLASSGGRDEQFF.

The gene calls are TRBV6-4 and TRBJ2-5; 8 bases match TRBD2. Looked up from germline, CDR1 is MRHNA and CDR2 is SNTAGT. The CDR3 totals 13 residues. Unmatched junction bases numbered 4, after V lost 8 bases and J lost 2 bases. The CDR3 loop reads CASLLAVQETQYF. CDR3 coding DNA: TGTGCCAGCCTACTAGCGGTACAAGAGACCCAGTACTTC.

This chain uses TRBV2 with TRBJ1-2, with D hard to call. The CDR3 is made up of 14 amino acids. Trimming removed 0 bases at V and 3 bases at J, with 8 bases between. The V gene's germline CDR1 is SNHLY and CDR2 FYNNEI. CDR3: CASSEARRDYGYTF. The CDR3 nucleotides read TGTGCCAGCAGTGAAGCGCGCCGGGACTATGGCTACACCTTC.

As DNA, the CDR3 is TGTGCCAGCAGCTTATACCAGAATGAAAAACTGTTTTTT. Translating it yields CASSLYQNEKLFF. This rearrangement joins TRBV7-2 to TRBJ1-4; D remains ambiguous. Germline-derived CDR1 and CDR2 are SGHTA and FQGNSA. V gave up 2 bases and J gave up 5 bases, with 6 bases separating them. This CDR3 is built from 13 residues.

This clone was picked up one time. The chain employs TRBV5-4 and TRBJ1-1; D might be TRBD1 (5 bases). In germline, CDR1 is SGHNT, CDR2 YYREEE (reference sequence). Trimming stripped 4 bases from V and 0 bases from J, with 10 bases between. The CDR3 is 14 amino acids. The chain's CDR3 is CASSRGLLNTEAFF. The DNA of the CDR3 is TGTGCCAGCAGCCGGGGACTGCTGAACACTGAAGCTTTCTTT.

V and J are TRBV27 and TRBJ2-7; 7 bases are a match to TRBD1. The germline CDR1 and CDR2 sequences are MNHEY and SMNVEV (reference sequence). Losses at the gene ends were 2 bases for V and 2 bases for J; bases not matched to a gene: 6. This CDR3 spans 15 amino acids. CDR3 region: CASSLGQDRTYEQYF. Written as DNA, the CDR3 is TGTGCCAGCAGTTTAGGACAGGATAGGACCTACGAGCAGTACTTC.

The rearrangement links TRBV9 to TRBJ1-3; TRBD1 agrees at 8 bases. The CDR3 runs to 14 residues. In germline, CDR1 is SGDLS, CDR2 YYNGEE. Trimming removed 1 base from V and 4 bases from J; junction bases left unmatched: 1. This CDR3 is CASSVRDRGNTIYF. For the CDR3, the DNA is TGTGCCAGCAGCGTAAGGGACAGGGGAAACACCATATATTTT.

This chain links TRBV6-1 with TRBJ2-7; 8 bases fit TRBD1. V lost 1 base to trimming and J lost 6 bases; unmatched junction nucleotides: 5. The CDR3 extends over 14 amino acids. Germline V gives CDR1 MNHNS, CDR2 SASEGT. The CDR3 here is CASSEVQGAFEQYF. The DNA for the CDR3 is TGTGCCAGCAGTGAAGTCCAGGGGGCCTTCGAGCAGTACTTC.

The rearrangement uses TRBV4-3 and TRBJ2-3, with D possibly TRBD2 on 5 matching bases. The CDR3 runs to 16 residues. The germline V and J ends were trimmed by 4 bases and 3 bases, with 17 bases remaining between them. The V gene's germline CDR1 is LGHNA and CDR2 YSLEER. The DNA for the CDR3 is TGCGCCAGCAGCCCCTCAGCCGGGGAGAAAACAGATACGCAGTATTTT. Its protein is CASSPSAGEKTDTQYF.

The chain is built from TRBV5-1 and TRBJ2-7; D perhaps matches TRBD1 (6 bases). Between the trimmed V and J ends, which lost 0 bases and 1 base, there was a span of 11 bases. CDR1 and CDR2 from the germline V gene are SGHRS and YFSETQ. CDR3 length: 15 residues. The CDR3 DNA follows: TGCGCCAGCAGCTTGGGGACAGCCCGATCCTACGAGCAGTACTTC. Translating gives CASSLGTARSYEQYF.

This sequence joins TRBV30 and TRBJ1-5; 12 bases match TRBD1. The germline V gene has CDR1 GTSNPN and CDR2 SVGIG (reference sequence). CDR3 length: 16 amino acids. J gave up 7 bases and V 1 base, and 8 bases lay outside the gene matches. The CDR3 DNA reads TGTGCCTGGAGTGCGTCGGGACAGGGGGCCAGACAGCCCCAGCATTTT. This translates into CAWSASGQGARQPQHF.